A single count supports the clone carrying this TCR beta chain. Its antigen is not identified. This sample was taken from a study of cytomegalovirus exposure and HLA in healthy donors. General observations from the study: Overall, approximately 150 TCR beta chains were annotated as cytomegalovirus-associated. Earlier analysis found most TCR beta V segments productive about 87% or about 30% of the time. The availability of immune exposure information extended only to CMV serostatus.

The V and J ends lost 4 bases and 5 bases, in that order; junction bases with no gene match: 7. Germline assignment: CDR1 SGHTA and CDR2 FQGTGA. This CDR3 contains 15 residues. PCR employed 60 Vbeta and 13 Jbeta primers. Assay used: immunoSEQ multiplex PCR; TCRdb lists only in-frame clones, some missing. The sample consists of hundreds of thousands of clones, approximately 79% of them appearing once. The chain joins TRBV7-3 to TRBJ2-3, with TRBD2 matching 9 bases. The sequenced sample consisted of PBMCs. The receptor was derived from a male donor in good health and CMV-seronegative. The CDR3 sequence is CASSSRGGALDTQYF. CDR3 coding DNA: TGTGCCAGCAGCTCCCGCGGGGGGGCCCTAGATACGCAGTATTTT.